This T cell receptor beta chain originates from a study of CD8 T cells in Susac syndrome (dated by TCRdb to 2018 to 2020). For the wider study: Repertoire sequencing was used to test whether CD8+ T cell activation and differentiation in Susac syndrome was antigen driven. The paper's findings and limits, for the study overall: The study acknowledged that relatively few individuals were included in the TCR sequencing and HLA analysis.

High-throughput TCR beta sequencing profiled peripheral blood CD8+ and CD4+ T cells from healthy donors, Susac syndrome patients and multiple sclerosis patients. Multiple sclerosis controls were treatment-naive patients with stable or active relapsing-remitting disease fulfilling revised McDonald criteria. Bulk CD8+ and CD4+ T cells were purified magnetically by negative isolation, whereas CD8+ TEMRA cells were enriched by FACS. Blood was drawn into EDTA tubes, processed within 24 hours, and PBMCs were isolated by density gradient centrifugation. PBMCs destined for TCR sequencing were cryopreserved in liquid nitrogen and later thawed in a 37 °C water bath. The sorted or isolated CD4+, CD8+ and CD8+ TEMRA cells reached a purity of at least 90%. RNA was extracted using the RNeasy kit, and about 0.5 to 1 ug of the RNA was reverse transcribed with random hexamers. TCR beta CDR3 regions were amplified with the immunoSEQ multiplex PCR assay covering 54 Vbeta and 13 Jbeta segments. PCR amplification bias was corrected by using a synthetic template baseline for primer optimization and computational correction. In the authors' own workflow: Reads were annotated to V, D and J genes per IMGT and analyzed with immunoSEQ Analyzer, keeping only productive sequences. Clonality was calculated as one minus the Shannon entropy normalized by log2 of the number of productive unique sequences. For each patient and control, public and private clones were evaluated within the 100 most prevalent clones. A clone was defined as Susac-specific if it was absent from the healthy and MS cohorts, from more than 850 published viral clones and from other ImmuneACCESS disease sequences. The public sequencing data were trimmed at Q25 with fastp and processed into clonotypes with MiXCR by TCRdb, which kept only in-frame beta chains. Each CDR3 protein appears once, grouped with its most common genes and DNA. The V and J calls follow TCRdb's processing rather than the paper's. For this sample there are approximately 230,000 distinct CDR3 sequences; approximately 92% appear just once. The ten top clones hold 0.055% to 0.075% of the sample.

Regarding this clonotype: Its antigen has not been determined. No quality values exist for individual bases; no much larger clone is one base distant.

The sequencing input was CD4+ T cells from PBMCs. This clonotype was sampled from a human donor with multiple sclerosis.

The DNA is as follows: TGTGCCAGCAGCTTAACGTCGACAGGGGTGAAAGACGGGGAGCTGTTTTTT. The encoded protein is CASSLTSTGVKDGELFF. This receptor chain uses TRBV7-3 and TRBJ2-2; 8 nucleotides in the junction match TRBD1. CDR1 and CDR2, per the germline V gene, are SGHTA and FQGTGA. The CDR3 measures 17 amino acids from cysteine to phenylalanine. The read is trimmed to its CDR3 DNA, 51 bases read in frame from base 1. Clipping removes 0 bases from V and 7 bases from J, with 10 as the unmatched junction base count.